The rows below give T cell receptor beta chains drawn from one sample of a study of blood T cell repertoires in COVID-19. Here immunoSEQ multiplex PCR was the method, and the copy in TCRdb shows in-frame clones only, minus some. The table records about 170,000 clones, approximately 77% of them present only once. Sequencing used peripheral blood. The receptor source for this set is a woman older than 75 with active or convalescent COVID-19. Each CDR3 is given with its conserved first and last residue. D genes are given only for firm matches. A row's size may be missing; if present it is once, few, many or a size class.

V gene	J gene	clone size	D gene	CDR3 DNA	CDR3 protein
TRBV18	TRBJ1-1	once	TRBD1	TGTGCCAGCTCACGGGAACAGGGGGGCGCTGAAGCTTTCTTT	CASSREQGGAEAFF
TRBV5-5	TRBJ2-1	.	TRBD2	TGTGCCAGCAGCTTGGCCGGGGGGGAGTACAATGAGCAGTTCTTC	CASSLAGGEYNEQFF
TRBV4-1	TRBJ2-7	.	TRBD2	TGCGCCAGCAGCCACTCCGCGGGAGGCCGGGCCTACGAGCAGTACTTC	CASSHSAGGRAYEQYF
TRBV24-1	TRBJ2-1	.	.	TGTGCCACCAGTGAGGCCCGGTCGGGGAATGAGCAGTTCTTC	CATSEARSGNEQFF
TRBV27	TRBJ1-1	few	.	TGTGCCAGCGGGTCGCAGGGGAGCAGGGGAGCTTTCTTT	CASGSQGSRGAFF
TRBV14	TRBJ1-1	.	.	TGTGCCAGCAGCTACACAATAGGGAGCACTGAAGCTTTCTTT	CASSYTIGSTEAFF
TRBV10-3	TRBJ1-1	.	.	TGTGCCATCAGGAAGACAGGTGAGAACACTGAAGCTTTCTTT	CAIRKTGENTEAFF
TRBV5-1	TRBJ1-2	.	.	TGCGCCAGCAACGGGGGATTGAACAGCGGCTACACCTTC	CASNGGLNSGYTF
TRBV19	TRBJ2-5	.	TRBD2	TGTGCCAGTAGTTGGACTAGCGGGACCCAAGAGACCCAGTACTTC	CASSWTSGTQETQYF
TRBV18	TRBJ2-3	.	.	TGTGCCAGCTCACGCGACGGGTACACAGATACGCAGTATTTT	CASSRDGYTDTQYF
TRBV6-4	TRBJ2-7	.	TRBD2	TGTGCCAGTCGTCCTAGCGGACCCTACGAGCAGTACTTC	CASRPSGPYEQYF
TRBV28	TRBJ1-2	.	.	TGTGCCAGCAGTTTATGGGGGACAAACTACACCTTC	CASSLWGTNYTF
TRBV28	TRBJ2-1	.	.	TGTGCCAGCAGCGGTTTCCACAATGAGCAGTTCTTC	CASSGFHNEQFF
TRBV9	TRBJ2-2	.	TRBD2	TGTGCCAGCAGCCCGCGGGGGGGACGGTCAAACACCGGGGAGCTGTTTTTT	CASSPRGGRSNTGELFF
TRBV2	TRBJ2-7	few	.	TGTGCCAGCAGTGACCCCAAGGTGGGCACGACGTTCTACGAGCAGTACTTC	CASSDPKVGTTFYEQYF
TRBV5-1	TRBJ2-6	.	.	TGCGCCAGCAGCTTGGACACCAGCTCTGGGGCCAACGTCCTGACTTTC	CASSLDTSSGANVLTF
TRBV6-2/TRBV6-3	TRBJ1-6	.	.	TGTGCCAGCAGTTTAAATTGGGGCTATGATTCACCCCTCCACTTT	CASSLNWGYDSPLHF
TRBV5-1	TRBJ2-7	.	TRBD2	TGCGCCAGCACCCCAAGCGGGAGTGGGCTTCCCTACGAGCAGTACTTC	CASTPSGSGLPYEQYF
TRBV10-3	TRBJ2-5	.	.	TGTGCCATCAGCAGGAACCAAGAGACCCAGTACTTC	CAISRNQETQYF
TRBV7-9	TRBJ2-1	.	.	TGTGCCAGCAGCCCCATGGGGCAGGGGAATGAGCAGTTCTTC	CASSPMGQGNEQFF
TRBV3-1/TRBV3-2	TRBJ2-7	few	.	TGTGCCAGCAGTCCTCTTGGCCCCTACGAGCAGTACTTC	CASSPLGPYEQYF
TRBV6-1	TRBJ1-2	once	TRBD1	TGTGCCAGCAGTGAAGCCGGGACAGGCATATATGGCTACACCTTC	CASSEAGTGIYGYTF
TRBV5-5	TRBJ1-3	.	TRBD1	TGTGCCAGCAGCTTGGAAGGGACAGGGGGAAAAGCAAACACCATATATTTT	CASSLEGTGGKANTIYF
TRBV11-2	TRBJ1-4	.	.	TGTGCCAGCAGCTTTCGGAGGGGACGGGGTGATGAAAAACTGTTTTTT	CASSFRRGRGDEKLFF
TRBV6-5	TRBJ1-4	.	.	TGTGCCAGCAGTTACTCGATAGCTTATGAAAAACTGTTTTTT	CASSYSIAYEKLFF
TRBV19	TRBJ1-2	.	TRBD1	TGTGCCAGTACCCCCCGGGGACAGTCCAACTATGGCTACACCTTC	CASTPRGQSNYGYTF
TRBV28	TRBJ1-4	.	TRBD1	TGTGCCAGCAGTTTAGTGACAGGGGGGGGTGAAAAACTGTTTTTT	CASSLVTGGGEKLFF
TRBV5-1	TRBJ1-3	.	.	TGCGCCAGCAGCTTGGCCCCGAATAGCCCCTCTGGAAACACCATATATTTT	CASSLAPNSPSGNTIYF
TRBV21-1	TRBJ1-1	.	.	TGTGCCAGCAGCCTGCACCAGGAGGGCGCAGTTACTAGCGGGACTGAAGCTTTCTTT	CASSLHQEGAVTSGTEAFF
TRBV19	TRBJ1-1	few	.	TGTGCCAGTAGGTCGCAGGGTATCGGTGAAGCTTTCTTT	CASRSQGIGEAFF
TRBV7-3	TRBJ2-1	.	TRBD2	TGTGCCAGCAGCCCACAGGGACTAGCGGAATACAATGAGCAGTTCTTC	CASSPQGLAEYNEQFF
TRBV6-5	TRBJ1-5	.	.	TGTGCCAGCAGTTCCCTCGGGGATAGCAATCAGCCCCAGCATTTT	CASSSLGDSNQPQHF
TRBV28	TRBJ1-5	many	.	TGTGCCAGCAGGCCACGACAGCCGAGCAATCAGCCCCAGCATTTT	CASRPRQPSNQPQHF
TRBV7-9	TRBJ1-1	.	TRBD1	TGTGCCAGCAGCTTTACTGGGACAGGGGGTCTCGGAGCTTTCTTT	CASSFTGTGGLGAFF
TRBV3-1/TRBV3-2	TRBJ2-3	.	TRBD2	TGTGCCAGCAGCCAAACCTCTAGCGGGAGAGCAGATACGCAGTATTTT	CASSQTSSGRADTQYF
TRBV9	TRBJ2-2	.	TRBD2	TGTGCCAGCAGCGTAGAACTAGCGGGAGGGCTGAACACCGGGGAGCTGTTTTTT	CASSVELAGGLNTGELFF
TRBV3-1/TRBV3-2	TRBJ2-7	once	TRBD2	TGTGCCAGCAGCTTAAGGACTAGTCTTGGAGAGCAGTACTTC	CASSLRTSLGEQYF
TRBV9	TRBJ2-2	.	TRBD1	TGTGCCAGCAGCGTAGCAGGGACAGGCTACACCGGGGAGCTGTTTTTT	CASSVAGTGYTGELFF
TRBV2	TRBJ1-5	.	TRBD1	TGTGCCAGCACGAGGGACACAGGGGCCAATCAGCCCCAGCATTTT	CASTRDTGANQPQHF
TRBV10-1	TRBJ1-1	.	.	TGCGCCAGCAGTGAGGACCCTAGAGGTTCTGAAGCTTTCTTT	CASSEDPRGSEAFF
TRBV9	TRBJ2-5	.	TRBD2	TGTGCCAGCAGCGTAGCTACGATGGGTAGCGGGCAAGAGACCCAGTACTTC	CASSVATMGSGQETQYF
TRBV7-9	TRBJ1-6	.	TRBD1	TGTGCCGGGGAAACAGGGGGTAATTCACCCCTCCACTTT	CAGETGGNSPLHF
TRBV5-8	TRBJ2-7	.	.	TGTGCCAGCAGCCCCCGACGGAGCTCCTACGAGCAGTACTTC	CASSPRRSSYEQYF
TRBV10-1	TRBJ1-4	.	.	TGCGCCAGCAGTGAGTCGGGAGGAGGGGTGTATGGGAAACTGTTTTTT	CASSESGGGVYGKLFF
TRBV30	TRBJ1-4	few	.	TGTGCCTGGAGTTCACGGGATGGTGAAAAACTGTTTTTT	CAWSSRDGEKLFF
TRBV29-1	TRBJ1-1	.	.	TGCAGCGGGGCGGGGAACACTGAAGCTTTCTTT	CSGAGNTEAFF
TRBV7-3	TRBJ2-5	.	.	TGTGCCAGCAGCCGCAGGCCCCAAGAGACCCAGTACTTC	CASSRRPQETQYF
TRBV6-5	TRBJ1-5	once	.	TGTGCCAGCAACCCAGGACAGTTCAATCAGCCCCAGCATTTT	CASNPGQFNQPQHF
TRBV6-5	TRBJ2-1	.	TRBD1	TGTGCCAGCAGCATACAGGGGGCTCTGGGCAATGAGCAGTTCTTC	CASSIQGALGNEQFF
TRBV28	TRBJ2-1	.	TRBD2	TGTGCCAGCAGCCCGTTAGAGGAGGCGGGGACTAGCGGGAGTAATGAGCAGTTCTTC	CASSPLEEAGTSGSNEQFF
TRBV3-1/TRBV3-2	TRBJ1-5	.	.	TGTGCCAGCAGCCAAGATCTACTGGGCAATCAGCCCCAGCATTTT	CASSQDLLGNQPQHF
TRBV13	TRBJ2-7	few	TRBD2	TGTGCCAGCAGCTCCGCTAGCGGGAGCCCTGGGTCCGGCTACGAGCAGTACTTC	CASSSASGSPGSGYEQYF
TRBV24-1	TRBJ1-3	.	TRBD1	TGTGCCACCAGTGATTTGGGACAGGGCGACACCATATATTTT	CATSDLGQGDTIYF
TRBV5-5	TRBJ2-2	.	TRBD1	TGTGCCAGCAGCCGGGACAGGGGAAGGAACACCGGGGAGCTGTTTTTT	CASSRDRGRNTGELFF
TRBV28	TRBJ1-5	.	.	TGTGCCAGCGGAGCATATAGCAATCAGCCCCAGCATTTT	CASGAYSNQPQHF
TRBV4-1	TRBJ1-2	.	.	TGCGCCAGCAGCCAGGCTACAGGGTATGGCTACACCTTC	CASSQATGYGYTF
TRBV28	TRBJ1-2	.	TRBD1	TGTGCCAGCAGTTTAGCAACAGGGGGTGGCTATGGCTACACCTTC	CASSLATGGGYGYTF